The 7 T cell receptor beta chains below were found in one sample sequenced in a study of cytomegalovirus exposure and HLA in healthy donors. Researchers ran the PCR with 60 Vbeta and 13 Jbeta primers. Clones were read by immunoSEQ multiplex PCR, and TCRdb kept only the in-frame ones, dropping some. This table has about 140,000 clones, approximately 57% appearing once. The sequenced sample consisted of PBMCs. Receptors originate from a male donor in good health and CMV-seronegative.

The rearrangement uses TRBV28 and TRBJ1-2; D gene uncertain. Trimming took 6 bases from V and 1 from J, leaving 9 bases between them. Looked up from germline, CDR1 is MDHEN and CDR2 is SYDVKM. This CDR3 has 13 amino acids. The CDR3 sequence is CASSEAVNYGYTF. The CDR3 coding sequence is TGTGCCAGCAGCGAGGCAGTTAACTATGGCTACACCTTC.

This chain connects TRBV7-2 to TRBJ2-7, with 12 positions matching TRBD1. This CDR3 region has 15 residues. V dropped 5 bases and J dropped 5; count of bases not matched to a gene: 7. CDR1 and CDR2 (germline): SGHTA, FQGNSA. CDR3 amino acids: CASSGWGTGGNEQYF. The CDR3 DNA is TGTGCCAGCAGCGGGTGGGGGACAGGGGGCAACGAGCAGTACTTC.

The chain links TRBV9 to TRBJ1-2, with D perhaps TRBD1 (6 bases). The CDR3 consists of 15 residues. CDR1 and CDR2 (germline): SGDLS, YYNGEE. Trimming removed 0 bases from V and 6 bases from J, with 15 bases in between. In DNA form, the CDR3 reads TGTGCCAGCAGCGTAGATCCAGGGGTTGAGGATGGCTACACCTTC. This codes for CASSVDPGVEDGYTF.

The genes are TRBV6-6 and TRBJ2-1; 7 bases map to TRBD2. The CDR3 runs 16 residues. CDR1 MNHNY and CDR2 SVGAGI come from the germline V gene (reference sequence). Germline trimming cut 5 bases from V and 2 bases from J; bases unmatched to any gene: 9. The CDR3 protein is CASSASLRGAYNEQFF. CDR3 bases: TGTGCCAGCAGTGCATCGTTACGGGGGGCCTACAATGAGCAGTTCTTC.

The chain recombines TRBV7-3 with TRBJ2-2; 7 bases align to TRBD2. CDR3 length: 18 amino acids. The V gene's germline CDR1 is SGHTA and CDR2 FQGTGA. Trimming at V came to 2 bases and at J to 7 bases, leaving 16 bases not matched to a gene. CDR3: CASSLEDSGAGRVGELFF. The CDR3 DNA follows: TGTGCCAGCAGCTTAGAGGATAGCGGCGCAGGGAGGGTCGGGGAGCTGTTTTTT.

V and J are TRBV28 and TRBJ2-6, with 7 bases identical to TRBD1. The CDR3 spans 15 residues. Germline V gene lookup returns CDR1 MDHEN and CDR2 SYDVKM. Trimming took 5 bases from V and 2 from J; bases not matched to a gene: 3. CDR3 DNA: TGTGCCAGCAGTCTTCAGGGGGCTGGGGCCAACGTCCTGACTTTC. Encoded protein: CASSLQGAGANVLTF.

This chain connects TRBV2 to TRBJ1-5; tentative D call: TRBD1 (5 bases). V was shortened by 4 bases and J by 5 bases, with 12 bases between the two germline ends. Germline V gene lookup returns CDR1 SNHLY and CDR2 FYNNEI. The CDR3 runs 14 residues. The CDR3 DNA follows: TGTGCCAGCAGTGTCATGACAGCGTATCAGCCCCAGCATTTT. Protein sequence: CASSVMTAYQPQHF. The full variable domain, its missing parts supplied by reference TRBV2 and TRBJ1-5, is EPEVTQTPSHQVTQMGQEVILRCVPISNHLYFYWYRQILGQKVEFLVSFYNNEISEKSEIFDDQFSVERPDGSNFTLKIRSTKLEDSAMYFCASSVMTAYQPQHFGDGTRLSIL.